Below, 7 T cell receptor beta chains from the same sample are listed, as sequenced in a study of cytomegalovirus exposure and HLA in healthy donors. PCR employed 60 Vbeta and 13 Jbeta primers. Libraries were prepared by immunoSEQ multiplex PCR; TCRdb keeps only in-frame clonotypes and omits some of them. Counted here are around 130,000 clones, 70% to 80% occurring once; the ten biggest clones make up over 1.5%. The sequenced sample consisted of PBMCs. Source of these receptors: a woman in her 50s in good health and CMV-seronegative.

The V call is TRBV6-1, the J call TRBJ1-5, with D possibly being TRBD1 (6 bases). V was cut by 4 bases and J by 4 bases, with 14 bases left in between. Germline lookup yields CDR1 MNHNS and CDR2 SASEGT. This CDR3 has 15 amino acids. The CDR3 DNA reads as TGTGCCAGCAGTGGTACCGGGACACAAAATCAGCCCCAGCATTTT. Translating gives CASSGTGTQNQPQHF.

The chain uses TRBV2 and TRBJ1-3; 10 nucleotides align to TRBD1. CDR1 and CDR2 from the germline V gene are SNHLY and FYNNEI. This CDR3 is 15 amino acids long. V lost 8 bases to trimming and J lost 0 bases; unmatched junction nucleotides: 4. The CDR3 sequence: CASEDRGFSGNTIYF. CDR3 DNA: TGTGCCAGCGAGGACAGGGGGTTCTCTGGAAACACCATATATTTT.

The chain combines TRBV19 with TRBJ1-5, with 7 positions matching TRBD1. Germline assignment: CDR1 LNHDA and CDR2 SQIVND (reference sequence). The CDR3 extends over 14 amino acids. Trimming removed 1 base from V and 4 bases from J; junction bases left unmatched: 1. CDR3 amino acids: CASSIGDRNQPQHF. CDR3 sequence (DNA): TGTGCCAGTAGTATAGGGGACAGAAATCAGCCCCAGCATTTT.

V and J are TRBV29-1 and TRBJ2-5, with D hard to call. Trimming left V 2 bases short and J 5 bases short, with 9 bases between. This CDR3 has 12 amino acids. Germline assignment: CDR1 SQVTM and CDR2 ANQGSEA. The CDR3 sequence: CSVESVAETQYF. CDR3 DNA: TGCAGCGTTGAATCCGTCGCGGAGACCCAGTACTTC.

CDR3 in DNA: TGTGCCAGCAGCTTGCAGGGACTAGCGGGAGAATATAACGGGGAGCTGTTTTTT. Translating it yields CASSLQGLAGEYNGELFF. The V call is TRBV9, the J call TRBJ2-2; 14 positions match TRBD2. The CDR3 spans 18 residues. The germline V gene has CDR1 SGDLS and CDR2 YYNGEE. V trimming: 4 bases; J trimming: 7 bases; junction bases outside the gene matches: 12.

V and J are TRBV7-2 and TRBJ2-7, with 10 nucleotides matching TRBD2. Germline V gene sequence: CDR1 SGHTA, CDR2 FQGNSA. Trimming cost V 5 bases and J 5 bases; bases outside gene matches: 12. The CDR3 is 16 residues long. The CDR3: CASSPRALAGVNEQYV. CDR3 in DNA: TGTGCCAGCAGCCCTCGAGCTCTAGCGGGAGTAAACGAGCAGTACGTC.

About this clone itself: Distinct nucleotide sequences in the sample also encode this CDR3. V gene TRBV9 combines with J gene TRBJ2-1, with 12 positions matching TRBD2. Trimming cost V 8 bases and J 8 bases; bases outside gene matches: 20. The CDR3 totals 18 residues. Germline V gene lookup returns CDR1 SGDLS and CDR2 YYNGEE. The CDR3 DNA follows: TGTGCCAGTAGCTCAGGACGACTAGCGGGAGTAAGTAGAGATGAGCAGTTCTTC. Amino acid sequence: CASSSGRLAGVSRDEQFF.